Below are 14 T cell receptor beta chains sequenced from a single sample in a study of cytomegalovirus exposure and HLA in healthy donors. The PCR ran on 60 Vbeta and 13 Jbeta primers. TCRdb's table, derived via immunoSEQ multiplex PCR, lists solely in-frame clones and lacks some. The table records some 180,000 clones, about 82% of them present only once. Sequenced material: PBMCs. The source of these receptors is a woman in her forties or fifties in good health and CMV-seronegative.

The chain carries TRBV5-1 and TRBJ1-1, with D perhaps matching TRBD1 (6 bases). From germline, CDR1 is SGHRS and CDR2 YFSETQ. The CDR3 spans 16 residues. V was pared by 0 bases and J by 1 base, with 13 bases between. The DNA of the CDR3 is TGCGCCAGCAGCTTGGCTTTAGGACAGCCGAACACTGAAGCTTTCTTT. Its translation: CASSLALGQPNTEAFF.

In nucleotides, the CDR3 is TGTGCCACCAGCAGAGCTTGGCCAGCGGGGCCTAGTAATGAGCAGTTCTTC. Protein: CATSRAWPAGPSNEQFF. The chain links TRBV15 to TRBJ2-1, with 7 bases aligning to TRBD2. This CDR3 is built from 17 residues. Germline CDR1 reads LNHNV; CDR2 reads YYDKDF (reference sequence). The V gene end was trimmed by 1 base and the J gene end by 7 bases; junction bases not matched to a gene: 13.

The V gene is TRBV5-1, the J gene TRBJ2-7; D is perhaps TRBD1 (5 bases). CDR3 length: 13 residues. The germline V gene encodes CDR1 SGHRS and CDR2 YFSETQ. Trimming took off 2 bases at V and 0 bases at J, with 6 bases between the two ends. The CDR3 sequence is CASSFDSSYEQYF. CDR3 in DNA: TGCGCCAGCAGCTTCGACAGCTCCTACGAGCAGTACTTC.

This chain links TRBV18 with TRBJ2-5; weak D call: TRBD1 (6 bases). Germline V gene data show CDR1 as KGHSH and CDR2 as LQKENI. Trimming took 6 bases from V and 1 from J, leaving 12 bases between them. The CDR3 spans 14 residues. The CDR3 DNA reads as TGTGCCAGCTCCATAGGGGGACCCCAAGAGACCCAGTACTTC. This translates into CASSIGGPQETQYF.

This clone was detected only once. A read error may produce the germline difference seen at one junction end. The gene calls are TRBV27 and TRBJ2-7; possibly TRBD2 for D (6 bases). The germline CDR1 and CDR2 sequences are MNHEY and SMNVEV (reference sequence). This CDR3 is 15 amino acids long. The DNA for the CDR3 is TGTGCCAGCAATTTAAGGAGGGGCGATTTATACGAGCAGTACTTC. Protein sequence: CASNLRRGDLYEQYF.

The chain carries TRBV6-5 and TRBJ2-7; tentative D call: TRBD1 (5 bases). Per the germline V gene, CDR1 is MNHEY and CDR2 is SVGAGI. The CDR3 is 14 amino acids. V dropped 5 bases and J dropped 2 bases, with 13 bases sitting between them. CDR3 loop: CASSRTRNTYEQYF. CDR3 nucleotides: TGTGCCAGCAGTAGGACACGAAATACCTACGAGCAGTACTTC.

A note on this clone: The junction departs from the called germline gene at one end, perhaps through a read error. The identical CDR3 is also encoded by other nucleotide sequences in the sample. CDR3 protein: CSARDRGEAFF. The CDR3 DNA is TGCAGCGCTAGAGACAGAGGAGAAGCTTTCTTT. This chain connects TRBV20-1 to TRBJ1-1; tentative D call: TRBD1 (5 bases). The CDR3 totals 11 residues. Germline loops: CDR1 DFQATT, CDR2 SNEGSKA (reference sequence).

The chain employs TRBV6-5 and TRBJ1-1, with D maybe TRBD1 (5 bases). This CDR3 spans 14 amino acids. The V end was cut by 10 bases, the J end by 1 base, with 16 bases between. Looked up from germline, CDR1 is MNHEY and CDR2 is SVGAGI. CDR3 sequence (DNA): TGTGCCACCCTCAAACCCGGGGGGAACACTGAAGCTTTCTTT. Protein: CATLKPGGNTEAFF.

The chain has TRBV29-1 and TRBJ2-1; possible D gene TRBD2, 6 bases. The V end was cut by 7 bases, the J end by 0 bases, with 13 bases between. In germline, CDR1 is SQVTM, CDR2 ANQGSEA. The CDR3 length is 14 residues. The CDR3: CSGILANSYNEQFF. The CDR3 bases are TGCAGCGGGATCCTAGCGAACTCCTACAATGAGCAGTTCTTC.

The chain links TRBV20-1 to TRBJ2-7, with D perhaps matching TRBD2 (6 bases). Germline-derived CDR1 and CDR2 are DFQATT and SNEGSKA (reference sequence). The ends were cut back, 6 bases at V and 9 bases at J, with 15 bases in the middle. CDR3 length: 11 amino acids. The CDR3 coding sequence is TGCAGTGCGGCAAGGGAGGATCGGCAGTACTTC. Its translation is CSAAREDRQYF.

V gene TRBV5-5 combines with J gene TRBJ2-2; TRBD1 is a possible D gene (5 bases). The CDR3 is made up of 17 amino acids. The V and J ends lost 2 bases and 1 base respectively, with 15 bases between them. The germline gives CDR1 SGHKS, CDR2 YYEKEE (reference sequence). The DNA of the CDR3 is TGTGCCAGCAGCTTTAACTGGGGCTCCCAGAACACCGGGGAGCTGTTTTTT. This encodes CASSFNWGSQNTGELFF.

The gene calls are TRBV5-1 and TRBJ2-7, with D possibly matching TRBD1 (5 bases). V was clipped by 5 bases and J by 3 bases, with 24 bases between them. This CDR3 has 17 amino acids. Germline V gives CDR1 SGHRS, CDR2 YFSETQ. CDR3 nucleotides: TGCGCCAGCAGAGGGGCAGGCCCGCGCCTTGATCTCTACGAGCAGTACTTC. This encodes CASRGAGPRLDLYEQYF.

This chain uses TRBV11-2 with TRBJ1-2, with D perhaps TRBD1 (5 bases). Trimming took 5 bases from V and 8 from J, leaving 15 bases between them. Looked up from germline, CDR1 is SGHAT and CDR2 is FQNNGV. This CDR3 spans 13 amino acids. In nucleotides, the CDR3 is TGTGCCAGCAGCCCCGACAGCCTCCGGGGCTACACCTTC. Translated, it gives CASSPDSLRGYTF.

The J gene is TRBJ1-2, the V gene TRBV7-9, with D hard to call. From germline, CDR1 is SEHNR and CDR2 FQNEAQ (reference sequence). Between the trimmed V and J ends, which lost 0 bases and 6 bases, there was a span of 8 bases. The CDR3 totals 13 residues. CDR3 sequence: CASSLANRDGYTF. CDR3 in DNA: TGTGCCAGCAGCTTAGCTAACAGAGATGGCTACACCTTC.